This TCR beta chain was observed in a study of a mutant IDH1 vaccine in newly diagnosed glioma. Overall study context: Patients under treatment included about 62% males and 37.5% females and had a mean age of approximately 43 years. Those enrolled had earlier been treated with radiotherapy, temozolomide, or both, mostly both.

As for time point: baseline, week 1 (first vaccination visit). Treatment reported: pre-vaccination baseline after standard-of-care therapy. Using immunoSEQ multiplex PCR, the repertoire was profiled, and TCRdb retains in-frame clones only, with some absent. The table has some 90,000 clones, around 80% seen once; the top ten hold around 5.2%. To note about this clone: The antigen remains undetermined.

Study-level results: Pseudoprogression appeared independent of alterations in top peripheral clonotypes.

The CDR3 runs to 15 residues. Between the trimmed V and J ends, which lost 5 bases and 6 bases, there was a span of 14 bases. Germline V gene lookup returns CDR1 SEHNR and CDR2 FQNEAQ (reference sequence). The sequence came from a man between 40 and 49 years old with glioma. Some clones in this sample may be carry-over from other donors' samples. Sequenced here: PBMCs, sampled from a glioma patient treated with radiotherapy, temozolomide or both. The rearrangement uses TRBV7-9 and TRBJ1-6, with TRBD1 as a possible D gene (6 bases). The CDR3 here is CASSLDGGPNSPLHF. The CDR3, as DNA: TGTGCCAGCAGCCTCGACGGGGGGCCTAATTCACCCCTCCACTTT.